Here is one TCR beta chain with its context. The sample comes from a study of T cell changes during pregnancy in multiple sclerosis. V dropped 6 bases and J dropped 2 bases, with 13 bases sitting between them. Germline CDR1 is GTSNPN and CDR2 is SVGIG (reference sequence). The CDR3 has 14 residues. Produced via immunoSEQ multiplex PCR; TCRdb's table is partial and in-frame only. The sample has around 100,000 clones; more than 90% are singletons. The V and J genes are TRBV30 and TRBJ2-2, with D possibly being TRBD1 (6 bases). The material sequenced was peripheral blood, taken in the second trimester of pregnancy. The source of this sequence is a female donor with multiple sclerosis, enrolled in a pregnancy study. As DNA, the CDR3 is TGTGCCTGTCCCCGACAGGATAACACCGGGGAGCTGTTTTTT. It is translated as CACPRQDNTGELFF. The full variable domain, with the rest looked up from reference TRBV30 and TRBJ2-2, is SQTIHQWPATLVQPVGSPLSLECTVEGTSNPNLYWYRQAAGRGLQLLFYSVGIGQISSEVPQNLSASRPQDRQFILSSKKLLLSDSGFYLCACPRQDNTGELFFGEGSRLTVL.